The entry that follows covers one T cell receptor (beta chain) sequence. It has no known antigen specificity. No per-base quality is available; no much larger clone lies one base away. RNA was extracted with the RNeasy kit and roughly 0.45 to 1 ug was reverse transcribed using random hexamers. TCR beta CDR3 regions were amplified with the immunoSEQ multiplex PCR assay covering 54 Vbeta and 13 Jbeta segments. PCR amplification bias was corrected by using a synthetic template baseline for primer optimization and computational correction. As for the original processing: Reads were annotated to V, D and J genes per IMGT and analyzed with immunoSEQ Analyzer, keeping only productive sequences. Clonality was computed as one minus Shannon entropy normalized by log2 of the number of productive unique sequences. For each patient and control, public and private clones were evaluated among the 100 most prevalent clones. Clones were defined as Susac-specific when absent from the healthy and MS cohorts, from about 1,100 published viral clones and from other ImmuneACCESS disease sequences. TCRdb itself trimmed the public reads at Q25 with fastp, ran MiXCR and retained productive beta chains. One record per CDR3 amino acid sequence lists the most common genes and DNA. TCRdb's processing, not the authors' own work, is the source of the V and J calls. This sample lists 300,000 to 350,000 distinct CDR3 sequences; around 90% were detected once. The biggest ten clones account for more than 0.06% of the sample.

The data were taken from a study of CD8 T cells in Susac syndrome (dated by TCRdb to the late 2010s). Looking at the study overall: Whether CD8+ T cell activation and differentiation in Susac syndrome was antigen driven was tested using repertoire sequencing. Overall results and qualifications from the work: The study acknowledged that relatively few individuals were included in the TCR sequencing and HLA analysis.

Peripheral blood CD8+ and CD4+ T cells from healthy donors, Susac syndrome patients and multiple sclerosis patients were profiled by high-throughput TCR beta sequencing. Treatment-naive patients with stable or active relapsing-remitting disease fulfilling revised McDonald criteria were used as multiple sclerosis controls. CD8+ TEMRA cells were enriched by FACS, while bulk CD8+ and CD4+ T cells were purified by magnetic negative isolation. Blood was drawn into EDTA tubes, processed within 24 hours, and PBMCs were isolated by density gradient centrifugation. PBMCs intended for TCR sequencing were frozen in liquid nitrogen and were later thawed in a 37 degrees C water bath. Purity of sorted or isolated CD4+, CD8+ and CD8+ TEMRA cells was at least 90%. Sequencing was carried out using CD4+ T cells from PBMCs. The origin of this receptor is a human donor with multiple sclerosis.

The CDR3 corresponds to CASSLGLAESTDTQYF. The sequence in DNA is TGTGCCAGTAGTCTCGGACTAGCGGAAAGCACAGATACGCAGTATTTT. In this chain, TRBV19 is recombined with TRBJ2-3; TRBD2 lines up with 10 middle nucleotides. There are 16 amino acids in the CDR3, from cysteine to phenylalanine inclusive. Of the read, only the CDR3 DNA is kept; its 48 bases are in frame from base 1. Per the germline V gene (reference sequence), LNHDA is the CDR1 and SQIVND is the CDR2. V trim: 5 bases; J trim: 0 bases; unmatched bases: 5.